This record looks at one TCR beta chain sequence and its context. The antigen is undetermined. This sample was included in a study of cytomegalovirus exposure and HLA in healthy donors. General observations from the study: Earlier analysis found most TCR beta V segments productive about 87% or about 30% of the time. A few CMV-associated chains proved CMV antigen-specific in vitro. The study recorded about 150 TCR beta chains that were cytomegalovirus-associated.

The CDR3 runs 13 residues. Germline trimming cut 5 bases from V and 1 base from J; bases unmatched to any gene: 3. Germline assignment: CDR1 GTSNPN and CDR2 SVGIG (reference sequence). PCR amplification relied on 60 Vbeta primers (plus 13 Jbeta primers). Some clones are missing from TCRdb's copy, which holds only in-frame ones; the method was immunoSEQ multiplex PCR. The data contain around 50,000 clones, about 80% of them singletons. Material for sequencing was PBMCs. The chain recombines TRBV30 with TRBJ2-5; 8 bases map to TRBD1. This clonotype originated in a man younger than 45 in good health and CMV-seronegative. The CDR3, as DNA: TGTGCCTGGGGGACAGGAACCCAAGAGACCCAGTACTTC. Amino acids: CAWGTGTQETQYF. The whole variable domain, filled in from reference TRBV30 and TRBJ2-5, reads SQTIHQWPATLVQPVGSPLSLECTVEGTSNPNLYWYRQAAGRGLQLLFYSVGIGQISSEVPQNLSASRPQDRQFILSSKKLLLSDSGFYLCAWGTGTQETQYFGPGTRLLVL.